A single sample gave rise to the 5 T cell receptor beta chains below, sequenced in a study of T cell responses to AZD1222 COVID-19 vaccine. Sequencing was performed with immunoSEQ multiplex PCR; in TCRdb, only in-frame clones are kept and a portion is missing. Altogether about 140,000 clones are present, roughly 89% being singletons, with the ten largest covering 1.9%. This material consisted of peripheral blood, taken on day 0 of AZD1222 vaccination. All receptors come from an adult in good health.

This chain joins TRBV20-1 and TRBJ1-1; D gene unclear. The germline CDR1 and CDR2 sequences are DFQATT and SNEGSKA (reference sequence). There are 10 residues in the CDR3. Trimming cost V 6 bases and J 5 bases, with 7 bases left between them. Written as DNA, the CDR3 is TGCAGTGCCCGAAGGACTGAAGCTTTCTTT. This translates into CSARRTEAFF.

This chain uses TRBV28 with TRBJ1-1; D may be TRBD1 (5 bases). Germline loops: CDR1 MDHEN, CDR2 SYDVKM. The CDR3 contains 11 residues. Between the trimmed V and J ends, which lost 6 bases and 6 bases, there was a span of 8 bases. The CDR3, as DNA: TGTGCCAGCAGGGGGCGCCCTGAAGCTTTCTTT. Translation gives CASRGRPEAFF.

This rearrangement joins TRBV11-3 to TRBJ1-1; maybe TRBD1 (5 bases). Trimming removed 3 bases from V and 10 bases from J, with 15 bases in between. CDR3 size: 13 residues. The germline V gene has CDR1 SGHNT and CDR2 YENEEA. As DNA, the CDR3 is TGTGCCAGCAGCTTGACTACCGACAGCGTAGCTTTCTTT. Its protein is CASSLTTDSVAFF. The whole variable domain, filled in from reference TRBV11-3 and TRBJ1-1, reads EAGVVQSPRYKIIEKKQPVAFWCNPISGHNTLYWYLQNLGQGPELLIRYENEEAVDDSQLPKDRFSAERLKGVDSTLKIQPAELGDSAVYLCASSLTTDSVAFFGQGTRLTVV.

This chain joins TRBV12-3 or TRBV12-4 and TRBJ2-4; TRBD1 matches 9 bases. After removal of 5 bases from V and 12 bases from J, the junction contained 2 bases not matched to a gene. CDR3 length: 11 residues. The CDR3 region has the DNA TGTGCCAGCAGTCCGGGACAGGGTCAGTACTTC. Its protein product is CASSPGQGQYF.

CDR3 region: CAIGNRAGGNSYGYTF. The CDR3, as DNA: TGTGCCATCGGAAACCGGGCGGGGGGTAATAGCTATGGCTACACCTTC. The chain couples TRBV19 to TRBJ1-2; perhaps TRBD1 as D (5 bases). The V gene's germline CDR1 is LNHDA and CDR2 SQIVND (reference sequence). Trimming took 10 bases from V and 4 from J, leaving 25 bases between them. The CDR3 covers 16 residues.